These 30 T cell receptor beta chains were all obtained from the same sample, sequenced in a study of identical twins (dated by TCRdb to about 2016). Receptor libraries were prepared by 5' RACE. Data came from an Illumina HiSeq 2000. TCRdb reanalyzed the raw reads on its own, using fastp at Q25 for trimming and MiXCR for clone calling, and kept in-frame beta chains. Rows with a matching CDR3 protein are joined into one entry that keeps the most common DNA and genes. Recorded for this sample are a few hundred thousand distinct CDR3 sequences; around 9.6% of them occurred a single time. The ten largest account for approximately 3.2% of the sample. The same data also contributed to another study, on yellow fever vaccine responses in identical twins.

Sequenced material: PBMCs. The receptors were gathered from a woman between 18 and 29 years old in good health.

The rearrangement joins TRBV6-2 or TRBV6-3 to TRBJ2-6; D perhaps matches TRBD1 (6 bases). This CDR3 spans 22 amino acids. V was clipped by 8 bases and J by 0 bases, with 32 bases between them. CDR1 and CDR2 from the germline V gene are MNHEY and SVGEGT. The CDR3 nucleotides are TGTGCCAGCCTAAAGTGGGGGCAGGCCGCCTCCTGGGGCTACTCTGGGGCCAACGTCCTGACTTTC. Its protein product is CASLKWGQAASWGYSGANVLTF.

This clonotype has only a few counts. This chain links TRBV7-3 with TRBJ2-1, with 9 bases fitting TRBD1. Germline V gene lookup returns CDR1 SGHTA and CDR2 FQGTGA. V was pared by 5 bases and J by 7 bases, with 9 bases of the junction left unmatched. The CDR3 is made up of 15 amino acids. CDR3 region: CASSHPGQGPNEQFF. Written as DNA, the CDR3 is TGTGCCAGCAGCCATCCGGGACAGGGCCCTAATGAGCAGTTCTTC.

The chain uses TRBV12-3 or TRBV12-4 and TRBJ2-2, with 12 bases fitting TRBD2. J was trimmed by 5 bases and V by 6 bases; bases with no gene match: 4. The CDR3 is made up of 15 amino acids. The CDR3 sequence: CASSRTSGGTGELFF. The CDR3 DNA reads TGTGCCAGCAGCCGAACTAGCGGGGGGACCGGGGAGCTGTTTTTT.

The chain is built from TRBV10-1 and TRBJ2-1; D may be TRBD2 (6 bases). The CDR3 is made up of 12 amino acids. V lost 5 bases to trimming and J lost 15 bases, with 17 bases between them. The germline gives CDR1 WNHNN, CDR2 SYGVQD (reference sequence). CDR3 sequence (DNA): TGCGCCAGCAGTTTAGGAGGGGAGTTTCGGTTCTTC. Protein: CASSLGGEFRFF.

In its sample, this clonotype was seen a few times. This chain links TRBV29-1 with TRBJ2-5, with 7 bases that match TRBD1. The CDR3 consists of 12 residues. Germline V gene lookup returns CDR1 SQVTM and CDR2 ANQGSEA. V lost 5 bases and J lost 4; bases outside the gene matches: 4. The CDR3 sequence is CSVRGPAETQYF. CDR3 sequence (DNA): TGCAGCGTTAGGGGGCCGGCAGAGACCCAGTACTTC.

The V call is TRBV5-1, the J call TRBJ2-1; 7 nucleotides agree with TRBD1. With V trimmed by 3 bases and J by 5 bases, 8 bases remained unmatched. Germline-derived CDR1 and CDR2 are SGHRS and YFSETQ. CDR3 length: 15 residues. The CDR3 nucleotides are TGCGCCAGCAGCTCCACCGGACAGGATCACAATGAGCAGTTCTTC. This encodes CASSSTGQDHNEQFF.

There are many counts of this clonotype. The V gene is TRBV7-2, the J gene TRBJ2-3, with 8 bases fitting TRBD2. The CDR3 consists of 16 residues. Germline loops: CDR1 SGHTA, CDR2 FQGNSA. V lost 5 bases, J lost 5 bases, and 12 bases stayed unmatched. CDR3 nucleotide sequence: TGTGCCAGCAGCCCCCGGTTGAGCGGGAGAGGAGATACGCAGTATTTT. Its protein product is CASSPRLSGRGDTQYF.

This clonotype appeared a few times. This chain uses TRBV7-2 with TRBJ2-7, with 8 bases lining up with TRBD2. The CDR3 is 13 residues long. J lost 4 bases, V lost 7 bases, and 6 bases had no gene match. Germline V CDR1 and CDR2: SGHTA, FQGNSA. The chain's CDR3 is CASKSGGGYEQYF. The CDR3, as DNA: TGTGCCAGCAAGTCGGGGGGGGGGTACGAGCAGTACTTC.

This clonotype was seen a handful of times. CDR3 sequence (DNA): TGTGCCAGCAGCGTTGGTGGGGGAAGTGAGACCCAGTACTTC. This encodes CASSVGGGSETQYF. The rearrangement uses TRBV9 and TRBJ2-5; D could derive from TRBD1 or TRBD2 (5 bases each). The CDR3 is 14 residues long. CDR1 and CDR2 from the germline V gene are SGDLS and YYNGEE. The germline V and J ends were trimmed by 2 bases and 5 bases, with 13 bases remaining between them.

This rearrangement joins TRBV2 to TRBJ1-5; TRBD1 aligns across 9 bases. This CDR3 has 14 amino acids. V shed 6 bases and J 8 bases; nucleotides not matched to a gene: 8. Germline assignment: CDR1 SNHLY and CDR2 FYNNEI. DNA of the CDR3: TGTGCCAGCAGGATAGGGACAGGGACGAAGCCCCAGCATTTT. Encoded protein: CASRIGTGTKPQHF. The full variable domain, its missing parts supplied by reference TRBV2 and TRBJ1-5, is EPEVTQTPSHQVTQMGQEVILRCVPISNHLYFYWYRQILGQKVEFLVSFYNNEISEKSEIFDDQFSVERPDGSNFTLKIRSTKLEDSAMYFCASRIGTGTKPQHFGDGTRLSIL.

V is TRBV7-2 and J is TRBJ2-5, with 13 bases lining up with TRBD2. Germline V gene data show CDR1 as SGHTA and CDR2 as FQGNSA. This CDR3 region has 18 residues. V was pared by 0 bases and J by 0 bases, with 4 bases of the junction left unmatched. The CDR3 reads CASSLASGLAGDQETQYF. CDR3 bases: TGTGCCAGCAGCTTAGCGTCCGGACTAGCGGGAGACCAAGAGACCCAGTACTTC.

This clonotype has at least ten counts. The gene calls are TRBV24-1 and TRBJ2-3; maybe TRBD1 (6 bases). Trimming stripped 3 bases from V and 0 bases from J, with 12 bases between. The germline V gene has CDR1 KGHDR and CDR2 SFDVKD. The CDR3 runs 16 residues. CDR3 amino acids: CATSDPGQRSTDTQYF. The CDR3 region has the DNA TGTGCCACCAGTGATCCTGGACAGCGTAGCACAGATACGCAGTATTTT.

The CDR3 DNA reads as TGTGCCAGCTCACCACCGACGCCGGCGAAGTTCGGGGAGCTGTTTTTT. Amino acid sequence: CASSPPTPAKFGELFF. J is TRBJ2-2 and V is TRBV18; D gene ambiguous. Trimming took 0 bases from V and 7 from J, leaving 15 bases between them. In germline, CDR1 is KGHSH, CDR2 LQKENI. CDR3 length: 16 residues.

The V call is TRBV7-9, the J call TRBJ2-3; TRBD2 matches 7 bases. J lost 1 base, V lost 3 bases, and 10 bases had no gene match. There are 17 residues in the CDR3. The germline V gene has CDR1 SEHNR and CDR2 FQNEAQ (reference sequence). CDR3 nucleotide sequence: TGTGCCAGCAGCTTGGGAGAGCCTGCGGGGGGCACAGATACGCAGTATTTT. Translated: CASSLGEPAGGTDTQYF.

Many counts were recorded for this clonotype. The chain links TRBV12-3 or TRBV12-4 to TRBJ2-1, with TRBD2 identical over 14 bases. The CDR3 totals 15 residues. J lost 9 bases, V lost 5 bases, and 6 bases had no gene match. This chain's CDR3 is CASSLTSGGAVEQFF. CDR3 in DNA: TGTGCCAGCAGTCTGACTAGCGGGGGGGCAGTTGAGCAGTTCTTC.

This clonotype was detected many times. The genes are TRBV20-1 and TRBJ2-1, with 7 bases that match TRBD1. The CDR3 extends over 13 amino acids. Looked up from germline, CDR1 is DFQATT and CDR2 is SNEGSKA (reference sequence). The V segment lost 6 bases and the J segment 0 bases; nucleotides outside the gene matches: 2. The DNA of the CDR3 is TGCAGTGCCCGACAGGGCTCCTACAATGAGCAGTTCTTC. It is translated as CSARQGSYNEQFF.

In regard to this clonotype: This sequence may be a read error, since a much larger clone differs from it by one base. The chain uses TRBV6-2 or TRBV6-3 and TRBJ2-5; unclear D gene. V lost 1 base and J 0 bases, leaving 21 bases between the germline ends. The CDR3 totals 19 residues. The germline V gene encodes CDR1 MNHEY and CDR2 SVGEGT. The CDR3 loop reads CASSYWVASSQKHQETQYF. In DNA form, the CDR3 reads TGTGCCAGCAGTTACTGGGTAGCTTCTTCGCAAAAGCACCAAGAGACCCAGTACTTC.

The table lists this clonotype with many counts. This rearrangement joins TRBV4-2 to TRBJ2-1; D may be TRBD2 (6 bases). CDR1 LGHNA and CDR2 YNFKEQ come from the germline V gene. This CDR3 spans 17 amino acids. V was shortened by 0 bases and J by 3 bases, with 15 bases between the two germline ends. The CDR3 region has the DNA TGTGCCAGCAGCCAAGAAAGGGCGGGATTGTTCTACAATGAGCAGTTCTTC. Protein sequence: CASSQERAGLFYNEQFF.

This clonotype was counted between two and nine times. Here the CDR3 DNA reads TGTGCCAGCAGCTCGGGACAGGGCGATCTCGCGGCCCAGTACTTC. Its translation: CASSSGQGDLAAQYF. The chain uses TRBV7-2 and TRBJ2-5; 9 bases map to TRBD1. The CDR3 is 15 residues long. Unmatched junction bases numbered 12, after V lost 4 bases and J lost 9 bases. Germline V gene sequence: CDR1 SGHTA, CDR2 FQGNSA. The full variable domain, rest sourced from reference TRBV7-2 and TRBJ2-5, is GAGVSQSPSNKVTEKGKDVELRCDPISGHTALYWYRQSLGQGLEFLIYFQGNSAPDKSGLPSDRFSAERTGGSVSTLTIQRTQQEDSAVYLCASSSGQGDLAAQYFGPGTRLLVL.

The chain couples TRBV20-1 to TRBJ2-7; tentatively, D is TRBD1 (6 bases). The CDR3 is 13 amino acids. V shed 5 bases and J shed 0 bases, with 11 bases lying between them. Looked up from germline, CDR1 is DFQATT and CDR2 is SNEGSKA (reference sequence). The CDR3 bases are TGCAGTGCTCCCGACAGGAACTCCTACGAGCAGTACTTC. It encodes CSAPDRNSYEQYF.

The chain combines TRBV5-1 with TRBJ2-1; no definite D call. The germline CDR1 and CDR2 sequences are SGHRS and YFSETQ. V dropped 4 bases and J dropped 0 bases, with 14 bases sitting between them. The CDR3 is 16 amino acids. The CDR3 DNA follows: TGCGCCAGCAGCCCTTCGTGGTCAAGCTCCTACAATGAGCAGTTCTTC. Translation gives CASSPSWSSSYNEQFF.

CDR3 bases: TGCGCCAGCAGCGCCCTAGCGGGAGGGTCCTACGAGCAGTACTTC. Translated: CASSALAGGSYEQYF. This sequence joins TRBV4-3 and TRBJ2-7, with TRBD2 matching over 12 bases. The CDR3 runs to 15 residues. In germline, CDR1 is LGHNA, CDR2 YSLEER. V lost 5 bases to trimming and J lost 1 base; unmatched junction nucleotides: 3.

A few counts support this clonotype. V usage is TRBV20-1 and J usage is TRBJ2-7, with 16 bases fitting TRBD2. The V segment lost 1 base and the J segment 3 bases; nucleotides outside the gene matches: 6. The CDR3 has 17 residues. In germline, CDR1 is DFQATT, CDR2 SNEGSKA (reference sequence). For the CDR3, the DNA is TGCAGTGCTAGAGTACCGGGACTAGCGGGGGGGGTCTACGAGCAGTACTTC. Its protein is CSARVPGLAGGVYEQYF.

J is TRBJ2-1 and V is TRBV6-4; the match to TRBD1 covers 7 bases. The V gene's germline CDR1 is MRHNA and CDR2 SNTAGT. CDR3 length: 16 amino acids. V trimming: 2 bases; J trimming: 3 bases; junction bases outside the gene matches: 7. The DNA of the CDR3 is TGTGCCAGCAGTGACAGTGGACAGGCCTACTACAATGAGCAGTTCTTC. As protein: CASSDSGQAYYNEQFF.

The genes are TRBV29-1 and TRBJ2-1, with D uncertain. CDR1 and CDR2 (germline): SQVTM, ANQGSEA. This CDR3 has 11 residues. Trimming removed 3 bases from V and 6 bases from J, with 6 bases in between. CDR3 DNA sequence: TGCAGCGTTGAGTTAGGCAATGAGCAGTTCTTC. It specifies CSVELGNEQFF.

In its sample, this clonotype was seen a few times. The chain has TRBV20-1 and TRBJ1-2; D is undetermined. CDR1 DFQATT and CDR2 SNEGSKA come from the germline V gene (reference sequence). The CDR3 runs 14 residues. The germline V and J ends were trimmed by 7 bases and 4 bases, with 19 bases remaining between them. CDR3: CSVVRKTETYGYTF. CDR3 nucleotides: TGCAGTGTTGTCCGTAAAACAGAGACCTATGGCTACACCTTC.

This clonotype showed up just a few times. The J gene is TRBJ2-1, the V gene TRBV4-3; D uncertain. Trimming left V 4 bases short and J 4 bases short, with 17 bases between. The germline V gene encodes CDR1 LGHNA and CDR2 YSLEER. This CDR3 has 16 residues. The CDR3 sequence: CASSRRVGSRYNEQFF. CDR3 nucleotide sequence: TGCGCCAGCAGCCGACGGGTGGGTAGCCGGTACAATGAGCAGTTCTTC.

This clonotype has more than one count but fewer than ten. This chain joins TRBV7-9 and TRBJ2-1, with 7 bases matching TRBD2. Per germline, CDR1 SEHNR and CDR2 FQNEAQ (reference sequence). The CDR3 contains 14 residues. The V and J ends lost 4 bases and 14 bases, in that order; junction bases with no gene match: 14. CDR3: CASSSPLGGGKKFF. CDR3 nucleotide sequence: TGTGCCAGCAGCTCCCCTTTGGGGGGGGGGAAGAAGTTCTTC.

The chain links TRBV3-1 to TRBJ1-6; D unclear. Per germline, CDR1 LGHDT and CDR2 YNNKEL (reference sequence). This CDR3 is built from 14 residues. The V end lost 1 base, the J end lost 9 bases, and 10 bases lay between the germline ends. Here the CDR3 DNA reads TGTGCCAGCAGCCAAGTCGATTCGACTTCACCCCTCCACTTT. It specifies CASSQVDSTSPLHF. Supplemented by reference TRBV3-1 and TRBJ1-6, the full variable domain reads DTAVSQTPKYLVTQMGNDKSIKCEQNLGHDTMYWYKQDSKKFLKIMFSYNNKELIINETVPNRFSPKSPDKAHLNLHINSLELGDSAVYFCASSQVDSTSPLHFGNGTRLTVT.

In this sample, this clonotype turned up many times. J is TRBJ1-2 and V is TRBV29-1; 12 nucleotides align to TRBD1. Germline V gene sequence: CDR1 SQVTM, CDR2 ANQGSEA. The CDR3 covers 15 residues. The V segment lost 4 bases and the J segment 3 bases; nucleotides outside the gene matches: 6. The DNA for the CDR3 is TGCAGCGTTGCCGGGACAGGGGGCGCGGACTATGGCTACACCTTC. Translating it yields CSVAGTGGADYGYTF.